These 16 T cell receptor beta chains came from one sample sequenced in a study of human T cells and chemical hapten exposure. Time point: patch test 3, about 24 weeks after DPC sensitization. Treatment meaning: therapeutic diphenylcyclopropenone sensitization with weekly scalp DPC. TCRdb redid the calling of the RACE reads with MiXCR, one entry per CDR3 protein. The sample carries roughly 100,000 distinct CDR3 sequences, about 34% recorded once. The source was whole blood, collected in connection with sensitization to the hapten diphenylcyclopropenone (DPC). Source of these receptors: a man aged 40-49 years with alopecia areata. Some clones in this sample may be carry-over from other donors' samples.

The genes are TRBV11-2 and TRBJ2-3, with TRBD2 matching 11 bases. The ends lost 4 bases at V and 2 bases at J; junction bases unmatched: 11. The V gene's germline CDR1 is SGHAT and CDR2 FQNNGV. This CDR3 contains 18 residues. The CDR3 DNA is TGTGCCAGCAGCTCAAGAATGACTAGCGGGGACAACACAGATACGCAGTATTTT. Its protein is CASSSRMTSGDNTDTQYF.

The chain has TRBV7-9 and TRBJ2-3; D is tentatively TRBD1 or TRBD2 (5 bases each). CDR3 length: 16 amino acids. Germline values: CDR1 SEHNR, CDR2 FQNEAQ (reference sequence). Trimming shortened V by 5 bases and J by 1 base, and 16 bases separated the two germline ends. The CDR3 DNA reads as TGTGCCAGCAGCCCAGAGGGGAAGGTCGGCACAGATACGCAGTATTTT. Translated: CASSPEGKVGTDTQYF.

This chain links TRBV9 with TRBJ2-1; no clear D gene. Germline V gives CDR1 SGDLS, CDR2 YYNGEE. The CDR3 contains 14 residues. Deletions cut 0 bases from V and 0 bases from J, with 4 bases between. The CDR3 here is CASSVGDSYNEQFF. CDR3 coding DNA: TGTGCCAGCAGCGTAGGCGACTCCTACAATGAGCAGTTCTTC.

The chain carries TRBV7-3 and TRBJ2-1; possible D gene TRBD2, 6 bases. Deletions cut 8 bases from V and 4 bases from J, with 12 bases between. The CDR3 extends over 13 amino acids. CDR1 is SGHTA, CDR2 FQGTGA, per germline. The DNA for the CDR3 is TGTGCCAGCCGGCGGGATTCGTACAATGAGCAGTTCTTC. It codes for CASRRDSYNEQFF.

This clonotype was observed a handful of times. V usage is TRBV6-5 and J usage is TRBJ2-7, with D possibly being TRBD1 (7 bases). The CDR3 sequence is 14 residues long. Germline V lookup: CDR1 MNHEY, CDR2 SVGAGI. Trimming shortened V by 6 bases and J by 6 bases, and 18 bases separated the two germline ends. The CDR3 nucleotides are TGTGCCAGCAGACCCTGGTCCCAGGGGGGCGAGCAGTACGTC. This encodes CASRPWSQGGEQYV.

This clonotype was seen a handful of times. The chain combines TRBV7-2 with TRBJ1-1; 8 nucleotides line up with TRBD1. This CDR3 spans 13 amino acids. Per the germline V gene, CDR1 is SGHTA and CDR2 is FQGNSA. Trimming took 4 bases from V and 7 from J; bases not matched to a gene: 5. CDR3 residues: CASSSDRGGEAFF. The CDR3 DNA reads as TGTGCCAGCAGCTCCGACAGGGGAGGTGAAGCTTTCTTT.

This clonotype was seen more than once but under ten times. The chain combines TRBV6-2 or TRBV6-3 with TRBJ2-3, with 7 bases lining up with TRBD2. Germline V gives CDR1 MNHEY, CDR2 SVGEGT. The CDR3 consists of 16 residues. Trimming removed 5 bases from V and 0 bases from J; junction bases left unmatched: 8. CDR3 in DNA: TGTGCCAGCAGTCCCGGACTAGTCCGAAGCACAGATACGCAGTATTTT. Its protein product is CASSPGLVRSTDTQYF.

This clonotype was detected ten times or more. V and J are TRBV3-1 and TRBJ2-1, with 13 bases fitting TRBD2. Germline V gives CDR1 LGHDT, CDR2 YNNKEL (reference sequence). The V gene end was trimmed by 6 bases and the J gene end by 3 bases; junction bases not matched to a gene: 2. This CDR3 has 15 amino acids. The DNA of the CDR3 is TGTGCCAGCAGTCGGACTAGCGGGAGCTACAATGAGCAGTTCTTC. It specifies CASSRTSGSYNEQFF.

This clonotype was seen more than once but under ten times. A junction boundary mismatches the germline segment, possibly from a read error. The chain couples TRBV20-1 to TRBJ2-3, with TRBD2 matching over 10 bases. This CDR3 spans 14 amino acids. Germline V gene data show CDR1 as DFQATT and CDR2 as SNEGSKA (reference sequence). The CDR3 here is CSARAGGPSDTQYF. DNA of the CDR3: TGCAGTGCAAGAGCGGGAGGGCCATCAGATACGCAGTATTTT.

The J gene is TRBJ2-1, the V gene TRBV7-8; D is undetermined. CDR3 length: 15 residues. Germline V gene lookup returns CDR1 SGHVS and CDR2 FQNEAQ. Trimming stripped 0 bases from V and 10 bases from J, with 16 bases between. CDR3 amino acids: CASSLATGELEEQFF. Written as DNA, the CDR3 is TGTGCCAGCAGCTTAGCGACGGGCGAGCTGGAGGAGCAGTTCTTC.

The J gene is TRBJ2-3, the V gene TRBV7-8, with TRBD2 identical over 11 bases. The length of the CDR3 is 16 residues. Germline CDR1 reads SGHVS; CDR2 reads FQNEAQ. The trim removed 2 bases at V and 1 base at J, leaving 2 bases unmatched. CDR3 DNA sequence: TGTGCCAGCAGCTTACTACTAGCGGGAGGCACAGATACGCAGTATTTT. Amino acid sequence: CASSLLLAGGTDTQYF.

This clonotype has more than one count but fewer than ten. This chain joins TRBV6-1 and TRBJ2-7; 11 nucleotides line up with TRBD2. The CDR3 has 17 residues. Germline trimming cut 5 bases from V and 0 bases from J; bases unmatched to any gene: 9. Germline V gene data show CDR1 as MNHNS and CDR2 as SASEGT. CDR3 amino acids: CASSKPGLAVSSYEQYV. In DNA, the CDR3 is TGTGCCAGCAGTAAACCGGGACTAGCGGTTAGCTCCTACGAGCAGTACGTC.

This clonotype occurred a few times. The CDR3 DNA reads TGTGCCAGCAGTTACTCCTCGGCCCAGTACTTC. Protein sequence: CASSYSSAQYF. The V call is TRBV6-2 or TRBV6-3, the J call TRBJ2-5; D ambiguous. This CDR3 has 11 amino acids. Germline V CDR1 and CDR2: MNHEY, SVGEGT. V lost 0 bases, J lost 9 bases, and 5 bases lay in between.

The genes are TRBV15 and TRBJ1-2, with D possibly TRBD1 on 6 matching bases. The V end lost 1 base, the J end lost 8 bases, and 14 bases lay between the germline ends. The V gene's germline CDR1 is LNHNV and CDR2 YYDKDF (reference sequence). The CDR3 runs to 14 residues. CDR3 sequence: CATSRVWAGEGYTF. CDR3 bases: TGTGCCACCAGCAGAGTTTGGGCAGGGGAAGGCTACACCTTC.

The genes are TRBV6-6 and TRBJ2-1; 7 bases map to TRBD2. This CDR3 is built from 15 residues. Germline V gene lookup returns CDR1 MNHNY and CDR2 SVGAGI (reference sequence). V was pared by 4 bases and J by 5 bases, with 8 bases of the junction left unmatched. CDR3 sequence: CASSLGEGLHNEQFF. The CDR3 nucleotides are TGTGCCAGCAGTTTGGGGGAGGGCCTTCACAATGAGCAGTTCTTC.

The chain employs TRBV6-2 or TRBV6-3 and TRBJ2-5; either TRBD1 or TRBD2 may fit D (5 bases each). The CDR3 covers 13 residues. V lost 10 bases to trimming and J lost 2 bases, with 14 bases between them. Germline V gives CDR1 MNHEY, CDR2 SVGEGT. CDR3 residues: CATQRGAQETQYF. The CDR3 coding sequence is TGTGCCACCCAGAGGGGAGCTCAAGAGACCCAGTACTTC.